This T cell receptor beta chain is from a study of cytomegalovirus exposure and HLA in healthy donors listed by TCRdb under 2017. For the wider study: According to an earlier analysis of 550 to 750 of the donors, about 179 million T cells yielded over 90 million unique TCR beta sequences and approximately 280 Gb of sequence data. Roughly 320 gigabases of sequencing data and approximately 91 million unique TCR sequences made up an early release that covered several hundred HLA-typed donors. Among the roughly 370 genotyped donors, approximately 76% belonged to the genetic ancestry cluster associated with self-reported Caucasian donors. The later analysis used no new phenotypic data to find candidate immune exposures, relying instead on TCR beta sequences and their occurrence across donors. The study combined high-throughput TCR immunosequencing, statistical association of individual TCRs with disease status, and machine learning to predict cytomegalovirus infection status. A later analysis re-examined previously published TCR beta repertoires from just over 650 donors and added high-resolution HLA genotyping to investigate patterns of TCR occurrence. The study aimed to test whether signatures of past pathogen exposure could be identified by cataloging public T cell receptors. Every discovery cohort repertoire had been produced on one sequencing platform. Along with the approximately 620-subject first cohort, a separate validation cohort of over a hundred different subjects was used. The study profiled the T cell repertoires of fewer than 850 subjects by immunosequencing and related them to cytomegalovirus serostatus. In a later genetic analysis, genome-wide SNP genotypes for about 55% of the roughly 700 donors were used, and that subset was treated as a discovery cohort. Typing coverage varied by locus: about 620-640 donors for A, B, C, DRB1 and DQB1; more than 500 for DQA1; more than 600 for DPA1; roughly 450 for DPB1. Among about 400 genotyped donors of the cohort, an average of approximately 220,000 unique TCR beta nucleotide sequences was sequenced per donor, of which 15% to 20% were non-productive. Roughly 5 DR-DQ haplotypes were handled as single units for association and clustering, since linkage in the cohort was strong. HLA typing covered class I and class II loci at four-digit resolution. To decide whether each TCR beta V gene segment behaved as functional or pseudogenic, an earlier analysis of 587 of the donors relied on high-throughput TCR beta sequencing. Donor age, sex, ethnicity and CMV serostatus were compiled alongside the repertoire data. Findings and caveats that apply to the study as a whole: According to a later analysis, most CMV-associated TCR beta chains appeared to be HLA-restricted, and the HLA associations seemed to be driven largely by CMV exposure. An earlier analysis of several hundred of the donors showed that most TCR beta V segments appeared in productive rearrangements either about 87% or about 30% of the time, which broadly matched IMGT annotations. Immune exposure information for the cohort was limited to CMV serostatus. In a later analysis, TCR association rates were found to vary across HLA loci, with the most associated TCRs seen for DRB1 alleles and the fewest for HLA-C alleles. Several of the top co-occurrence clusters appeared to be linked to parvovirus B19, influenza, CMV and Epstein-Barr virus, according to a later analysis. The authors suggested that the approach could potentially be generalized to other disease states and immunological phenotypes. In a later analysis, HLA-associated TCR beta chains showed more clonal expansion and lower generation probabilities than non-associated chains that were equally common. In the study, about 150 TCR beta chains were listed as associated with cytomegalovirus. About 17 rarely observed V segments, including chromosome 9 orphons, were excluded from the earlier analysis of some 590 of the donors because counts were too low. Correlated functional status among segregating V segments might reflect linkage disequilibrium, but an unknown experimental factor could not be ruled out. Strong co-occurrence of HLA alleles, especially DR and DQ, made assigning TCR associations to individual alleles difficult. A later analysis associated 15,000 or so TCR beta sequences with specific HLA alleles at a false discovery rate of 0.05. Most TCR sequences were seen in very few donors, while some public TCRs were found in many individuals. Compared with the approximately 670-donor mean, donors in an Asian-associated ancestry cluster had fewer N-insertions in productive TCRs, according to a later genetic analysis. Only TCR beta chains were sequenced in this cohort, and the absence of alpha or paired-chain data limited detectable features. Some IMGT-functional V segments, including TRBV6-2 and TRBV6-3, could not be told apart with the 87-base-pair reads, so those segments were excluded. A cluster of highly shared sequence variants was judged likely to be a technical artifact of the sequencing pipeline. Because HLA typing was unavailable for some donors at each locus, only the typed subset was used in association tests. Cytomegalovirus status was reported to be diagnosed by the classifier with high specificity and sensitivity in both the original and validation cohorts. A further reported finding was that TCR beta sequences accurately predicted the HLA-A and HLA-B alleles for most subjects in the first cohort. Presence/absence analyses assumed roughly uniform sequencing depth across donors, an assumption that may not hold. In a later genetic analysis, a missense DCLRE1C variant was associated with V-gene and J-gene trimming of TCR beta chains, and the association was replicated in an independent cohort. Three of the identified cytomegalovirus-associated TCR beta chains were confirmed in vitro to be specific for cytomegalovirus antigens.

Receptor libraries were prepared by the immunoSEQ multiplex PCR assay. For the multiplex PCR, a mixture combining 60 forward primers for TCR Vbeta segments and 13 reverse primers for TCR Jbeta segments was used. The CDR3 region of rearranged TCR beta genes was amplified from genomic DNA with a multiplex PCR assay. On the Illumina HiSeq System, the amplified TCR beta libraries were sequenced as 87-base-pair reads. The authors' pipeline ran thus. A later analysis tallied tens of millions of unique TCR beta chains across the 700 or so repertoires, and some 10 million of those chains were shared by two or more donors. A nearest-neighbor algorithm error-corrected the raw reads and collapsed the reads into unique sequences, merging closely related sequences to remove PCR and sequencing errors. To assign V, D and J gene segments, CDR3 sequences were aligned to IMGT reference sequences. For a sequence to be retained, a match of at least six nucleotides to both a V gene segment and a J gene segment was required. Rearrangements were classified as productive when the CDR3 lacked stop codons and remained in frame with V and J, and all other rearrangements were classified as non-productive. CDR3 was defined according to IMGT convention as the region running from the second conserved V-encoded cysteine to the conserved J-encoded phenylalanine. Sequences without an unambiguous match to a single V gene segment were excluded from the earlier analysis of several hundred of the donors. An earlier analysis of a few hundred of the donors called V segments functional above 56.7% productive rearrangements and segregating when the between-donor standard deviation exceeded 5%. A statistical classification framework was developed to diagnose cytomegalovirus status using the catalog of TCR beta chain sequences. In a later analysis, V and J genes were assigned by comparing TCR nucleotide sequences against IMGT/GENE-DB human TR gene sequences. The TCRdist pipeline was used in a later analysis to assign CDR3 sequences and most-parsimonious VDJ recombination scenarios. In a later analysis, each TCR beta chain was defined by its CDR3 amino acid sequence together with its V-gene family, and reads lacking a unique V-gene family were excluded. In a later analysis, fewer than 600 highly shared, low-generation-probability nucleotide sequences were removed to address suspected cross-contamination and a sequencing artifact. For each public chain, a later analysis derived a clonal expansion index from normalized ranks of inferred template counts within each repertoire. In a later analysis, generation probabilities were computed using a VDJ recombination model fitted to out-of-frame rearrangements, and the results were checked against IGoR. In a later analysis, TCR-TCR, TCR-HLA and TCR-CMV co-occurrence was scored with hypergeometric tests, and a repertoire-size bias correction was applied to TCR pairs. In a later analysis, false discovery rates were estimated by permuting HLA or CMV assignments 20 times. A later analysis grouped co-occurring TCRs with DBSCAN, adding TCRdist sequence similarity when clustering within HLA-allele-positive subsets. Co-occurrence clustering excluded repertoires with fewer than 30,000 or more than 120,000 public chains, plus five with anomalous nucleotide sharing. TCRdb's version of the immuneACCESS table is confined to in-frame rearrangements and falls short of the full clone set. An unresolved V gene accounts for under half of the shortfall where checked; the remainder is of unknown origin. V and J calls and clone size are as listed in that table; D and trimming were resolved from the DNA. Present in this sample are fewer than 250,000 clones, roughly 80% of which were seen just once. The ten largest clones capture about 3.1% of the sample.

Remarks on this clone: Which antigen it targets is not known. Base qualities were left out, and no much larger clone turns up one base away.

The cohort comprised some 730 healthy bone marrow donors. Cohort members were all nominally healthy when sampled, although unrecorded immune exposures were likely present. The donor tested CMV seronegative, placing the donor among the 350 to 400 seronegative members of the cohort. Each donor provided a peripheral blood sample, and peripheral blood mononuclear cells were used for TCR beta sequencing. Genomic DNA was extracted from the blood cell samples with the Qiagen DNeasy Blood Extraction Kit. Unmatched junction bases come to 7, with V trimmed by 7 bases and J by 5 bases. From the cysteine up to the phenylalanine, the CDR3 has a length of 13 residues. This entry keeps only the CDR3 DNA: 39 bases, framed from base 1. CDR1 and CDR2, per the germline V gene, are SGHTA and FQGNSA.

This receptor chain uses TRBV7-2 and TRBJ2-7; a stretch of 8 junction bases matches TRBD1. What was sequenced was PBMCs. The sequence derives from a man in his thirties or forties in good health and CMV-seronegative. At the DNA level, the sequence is TGTGCCAGCACCCGGACAGGGCCCCACGAGCAGTACTTC. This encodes CASTRTGPHEQYF. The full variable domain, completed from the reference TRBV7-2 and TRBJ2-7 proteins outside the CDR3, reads GAGVSQSPSNKVTEKGKDVELRCDPISGHTALYWYRQSLGQGLEFLIYFQGNSAPDKSGLPSDRFSAERTGGSVSTLTIQRTQQEDSAVYLCASTRTGPHEQYFGPGTRLTVT.